A selection of T cell receptor beta chains follows, all from one sample in a study of T cells after yellow fever vaccination. TCRdb analysed the 5' RACE reads with MiXCR anew, one entry per CDR3 protein. The table records a few hundred thousand distinct CDR3 sequences, approximately 6% of them present only once. The input for sequencing was PBMCs, taken 5 days after the yellow fever booster vaccination. The receptor set was obtained from a young man who received the YFV17D yellow fever vaccine. CDR3s include the opening cysteine and the closing phenylalanine or tryptophan.

j_call v_call cdr3_aa
TRBJ2-3 TRBV4-1 CASSQEQIQEGTQYF
TRBJ1-1 TRBV20-1 CSANPDLSPEAFF
TRBJ1-1 TRBV4-3 CASSQRGTMNTEAFF
TRBJ2-3 TRBV7-8 CATGTSGTADTQYF
TRBJ2-1 TRBV20-1 CSAPLMSYNEQFF
TRBJ2-2 TRBV2 CTRSFGSSGWQRTGELFF
TRBJ2-3 TRBV15 CATSRDGAADTQYF
TRBJ2-2 TRBV7-2 CASSRFRDTGELFF
TRBJ1-5 TRBV4-2 CASSQVGGGASQPQHF
TRBJ2-3 TRBV5-1 CASSLAGISTDTQYF
TRBJ1-1 TRBV6-1 CASTTIRDTFEAFF
TRBJ1-1 TRBV9 CASSVGQGTEAFF
TRBJ1-5 TRBV5-1 CASSPEGRDQPQHF
TRBJ2-7 TRBV6-5 CASSLDRGTSGRAYEQYF
TRBJ1-6 TRBV6-5 CASSYSGGRNYNSPLHF
TRBJ2-7 TRBV6-1 CASSEEIPGNWGYEQYF
TRBJ2-1 TRBV29-1 CSVEGRGSYNEQFF
TRBJ2-5 TRBV20-1 CSARESRRYQETQYF
TRBJ2-5 TRBV5-1 CASSLWAGGVEETQYF
TRBJ2-7 TRBV5-1 CASMEGWAAYEQYF
TRBJ2-1 TRBV12-3/TRBV12-4 CASSLRSSYNEQFF
TRBJ1-5 TRBV6-2/TRBV6-3 CASSRGRGNQPQHF
TRBJ2-6 TRBV7-8 CASRILGGVNVLTF
TRBJ2-3 TRBV20-1 CSATSGRAGERDTQYF
TRBJ2-3 TRBV18 CASSAWTEDNTDTQYF
TRBJ2-3 TRBV10-3 CASTSSSADTQYF
TRBJ2-2 TRBV6-1 CASIRGRHTGELFF
TRBJ2-7 TRBV19 CASSKGPRIPLNEQYF
TRBJ1-3 TRBV7-9 CASSQGGSVGNTIYF
TRBJ2-5 TRBV6-1 CASSSLAASKETQYF
TRBJ2-4 TRBV20-1 CSVPRTAAKNIQYF
TRBJ2-7 TRBV20-1 CSARDEGRGSYEQYF
TRBJ2-5 TRBV18 CASSPHNDGTQYF
TRBJ2-5 TRBV10-3 CAISDDSGQETQYF
TRBJ1-1 TRBV29-1 CSVELGGSTEAFF
TRBJ2-1 TRBV7-3 CASSLKGFGDRAYNEQFF
TRBJ2-1 TRBV12-3/TRBV12-4 CASSVGGSYNEQFF
TRBJ2-3 TRBV5-1 CASSLQASTDTQYF
TRBJ2-3 TRBV20-1 CSAVELAGYTDTQYF
TRBJ2-3 TRBV11-2 CASSPTGGVSDTQYF